Below, 10 T cell receptor beta chains from the same sample are listed, as sequenced in a study of CD8 T cells in Susac syndrome. RNA in amounts of about 0.5 to 1 ug was reverse transcribed with random hexamers. Each CDR3 protein gets one entry after TCRdb re-called the immunoSEQ multiplex PCR reads with MiXCR. The sample consists of more than 80,000 distinct CDR3 sequences, approximately 94% of them appearing once. The material sequenced was CD8+ T cells from PBMCs. The receptors were sampled from a human donor with Susac syndrome.

The chain combines TRBV20-1 with TRBJ2-1, with 7 nucleotides matching TRBD2. The CDR3 has 15 residues. V gave up 0 bases and J gave up 3 bases; unmatched junction bases: 5. The V gene's germline CDR1 is DFQATT and CDR2 SNEGSKA (reference sequence). This CDR3 reads CSARDLGGGYNEQFF. DNA for the CDR3: TGCAGTGCTAGAGATTTGGGCGGGGGCTACAATGAGCAGTTCTTC.

This sequence joins TRBV7-9 and TRBJ2-7, with no clear D. Trimming stripped 4 bases from V and 0 bases from J, with 13 bases between. In germline, CDR1 is SEHNR, CDR2 FQNEAQ (reference sequence). This CDR3 region has 15 residues. CDR3 nucleotide sequence: TGTGCCAGCAGCTCCGCCGAACTGAGCTCCTACGAGCAGTACTTC. Translation: CASSSAELSSYEQYF. Combining the CDR3 with reference TRBV7-9 and TRBJ2-7 gives the whole variable domain DTGVSQNPRHKITKRGQNVTFRCDPISEHNRLYWYRQTLGQGPEFLTYFQNEAQLEKSRLLSDRFSAERPKGSFSTLEIQRTEQGDSAMYLCASSSAELSSYEQYFGPGTRLTVT.

The rearrangement joins TRBV5-8 to TRBJ2-1, with a tentative D call TRBD1 (6 bases). The V end lost 3 bases, the J end lost 3 bases, and 13 bases lay between the germline ends. The CDR3 contains 15 residues. In germline, CDR1 is SGHTS, CDR2 YDEGEE. CDR3 nucleotide sequence: TGTGCCAGCAGCTACCGACCGGACAGCTACAATGAGCAGTTCTTC. Translated, it gives CASSYRPDSYNEQFF.

This clonotype was counted only a few times. The chain employs TRBV4-1 and TRBJ2-5; 8 nucleotides agree with TRBD1. V gave up 5 bases and J gave up 4 bases; unmatched junction bases: 3. CDR3 length: 13 amino acids. Germline V CDR1 and CDR2: MGHRA, YSYEKL. The DNA for the CDR3 is TGCGCCAGCAGCGGACAGGGCGGAGAGACCCAGTACTTC. This gives the protein CASSGQGGETQYF.

The V call is TRBV3-1, the J call TRBJ2-3, with TRBD2 identical over 12 bases. CDR1 and CDR2 from the germline V gene are LGHDT and YNNKEL (reference sequence). This CDR3 contains 19 residues. V lost 0 bases and J lost 3; bases outside the gene matches: 10. The CDR3 sequence: CASSQDGLAGGLSTDTQYF. For the CDR3, the DNA is TGTGCCAGCAGCCAAGACGGGCTAGCGGGGGGGCTTTCAACAGATACGCAGTATTTT.

The J gene is TRBJ2-1, the V gene TRBV9; TRBD2 matches at 7 bases. CDR3 length: 16 amino acids. From germline, CDR1 is SGDLS and CDR2 YYNGEE. V trimming: 4 bases; J trimming: 4 bases; junction bases outside the gene matches: 11. The CDR3 region is CASSPNGAGNYNEQFF. In nucleotides, the CDR3 is TGTGCCAGCAGCCCAAATGGAGCGGGGAATTACAATGAGCAGTTCTTC. The full variable domain, in which reference TRBV9 and TRBJ2-1 provide the parts outside the CDR3, is DSGVTQTPKHLITATGQRVTLRCSPRSGDLSVYWYQQSLDQGLQFLIQYYNGEERAKGNILERFSAQQFPDLHSELNLSSLELGDSALYFCASSPNGAGNYNEQFFGPGTRLTVL.

The chain uses TRBV28 and TRBJ2-2; 7 bases are a match to TRBD1. Per germline, CDR1 MDHEN and CDR2 SYDVKM. J gave up 3 bases and V 5 bases, and 3 bases lay outside the gene matches. The CDR3 length is 14 residues. The CDR3 nucleotides are TGTGCCAGCAGTATCACAGGGGACACCGGGGAGCTGTTTTTT. Translation: CASSITGDTGELFF.

The rearrangement uses TRBV29-1 and TRBJ1-1; no definite D call. Trimming removed 7 bases at V and 10 bases at J, with 13 bases between. CDR1 and CDR2 from the germline V gene are SQVTM and ANQGSEA. The CDR3 has 10 residues. The CDR3 coding sequence is TGCAGCGCTATTGCCGGGGTAGCTTTCTTT. This sequence encodes CSAIAGVAFF.

The V gene is TRBV29-1, the J gene TRBJ1-1; D is perhaps TRBD1 (5 bases). V lost 0 bases and J lost 0, with 8 bases in between. CDR3 length: 14 amino acids. Germline V gene data show CDR1 as SQVTM and CDR2 as ANQGSEA. DNA of the CDR3: TGCAGCGTTGAAGAGGGGGAAGTGAACACTGAAGCTTTCTTT. Its translation is CSVEEGEVNTEAFF.

CDR3 sequence: CASSLGGRAEAFF. The DNA of the CDR3 is TGTGCCAGCAGTTTAGGAGGGAGGGCTGAAGCTTTCTTT. The chain couples TRBV12-3 or TRBV12-4 to TRBJ1-1; D ambiguous. The ends were cut back, 1 base at V and 6 bases at J, with 9 bases in the middle. The CDR3 covers 13 residues.